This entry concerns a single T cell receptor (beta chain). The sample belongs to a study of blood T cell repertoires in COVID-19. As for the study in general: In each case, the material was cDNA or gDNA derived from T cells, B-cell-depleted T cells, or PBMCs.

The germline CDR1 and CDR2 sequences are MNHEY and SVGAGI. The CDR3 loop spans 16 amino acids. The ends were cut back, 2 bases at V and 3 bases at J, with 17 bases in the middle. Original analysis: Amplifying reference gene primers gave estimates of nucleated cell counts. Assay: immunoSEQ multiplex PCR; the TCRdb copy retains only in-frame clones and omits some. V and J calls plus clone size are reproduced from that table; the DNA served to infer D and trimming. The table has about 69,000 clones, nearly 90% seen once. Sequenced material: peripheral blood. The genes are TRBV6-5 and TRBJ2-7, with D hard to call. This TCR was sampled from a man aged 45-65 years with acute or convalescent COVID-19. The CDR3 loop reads CASSYVGVAEGYEQYF. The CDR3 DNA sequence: TGTGCCAGCAGTTACGTAGGCGTAGCTGAAGGCTACGAGCAGTACTTC.